One sample yielded the 31 T cell receptor beta chains listed below, sequenced in a study of memory CD4+ T cells and cytomegalovirus serostatus. The sort gate was single viable CD3+CD4+CD8-CD45RO+ cells for memory CD4+ T cells. The method was immunoSEQ multiplex PCR; TCRdb's version includes in-frame clones alone and lacks a portion of them. The sample holds roughly 28,000 clones, 75% to 85% seen once. The specimen sequenced was memory CD4+ T cells from blood. The source is an adult in good health and CMV-seronegative.

This sequence joins TRBV5-1 and TRBJ2-3; 10 bases match TRBD2. CDR3 length: 18 residues. The V segment lost 5 bases and the J segment 4 bases; nucleotides outside the gene matches: 16. CDR1 and CDR2 (germline): SGHRS, YFSETQ. The CDR3 DNA reads as TGCGCCAGCAGTTTCACAGGACTAGCGGTTAGGGCAGCAGATACGCAGTATTTT. This sequence encodes CASSFTGLAVRAADTQYF.

In regard to this clone: This CDR3 is also generated by other DNA sequences in the sample. The chain employs TRBV5-8 and TRBJ1-1; D call uncertain. V was trimmed by 1 base and J by 0 bases, leaving 7 bases between them. There are 14 residues in the CDR3. Per germline, CDR1 SGHTS and CDR2 YDEGEE. Here the CDR3 reads CASSLTHLNTEAFF. The CDR3 DNA follows: TGTGCCAGCAGCTTGACCCATTTGAACACTGAAGCTTTCTTT.

The V and J genes are TRBV5-4 and TRBJ1-1; a weak D match, TRBD1 (5 bases). Germline CDR1 SGHNT, CDR2 YYREEE (reference sequence). Deletions cut 0 bases from V and 1 base from J, with 7 bases between. The CDR3 extends over 14 amino acids. CDR3 residues: CASSLGDRNTEAFF. In DNA form, the CDR3 reads TGTGCCAGCAGCTTGGGGGACCGGAACACTGAAGCTTTCTTT.

This clone was picked up one time. V is TRBV5-6 and J is TRBJ2-3, with D possibly TRBD1 on 5 matching bases. Per the germline V gene, CDR1 is SGHDT and CDR2 is YYEEEE. V dropped 7 bases and J dropped 0 bases, with 9 bases sitting between them. The CDR3 has 13 amino acids. CDR3 sequence (DNA): TGTGCCAGCTACAGGAAAAGCACAGATACGCAGTATTTT. Its protein is CASYRKSTDTQYF. Drawing the rest from reference TRBV5-6 and TRBJ2-3, the complete variable domain is DAGVTQSPTHLIKTRGQQVTLRCSPKSGHDTVSWYQQALGQGPQFIFQYYEEEERQRGNFPDRFSGHQFPNYSSELNVNALLLGDSALYLCASYRKSTDTQYFGPGTRLTVL.

This clone has only a few counts. The chain joins TRBV4-3 to TRBJ1-2; no clear D gene. This CDR3 contains 16 residues. Trimming pared 0 bases from V and 7 bases from J, leaving 18 bases between. The germline gives CDR1 LGHNA, CDR2 YSLEER. The CDR3 loop reads CASSQDLNLIISGYTF. In DNA form, the CDR3 reads TGCGCCAGCAGCCAAGATCTAAACCTCATCATAAGTGGCTACACCTTC.

The chain combines TRBV6-5 with TRBJ1-4; perhaps TRBD1 as D (6 bases). Per germline, CDR1 MNHEY and CDR2 SVGAGI. The ends were cut back, 5 bases at V and 7 bases at J, with 11 bases in the middle. This CDR3 comprises 13 residues. CDR3 DNA sequence: TGTGCCAGCAGTATGCAGGGGTTTGAAAAACTGTTTTTT. As protein: CASSMQGFEKLFF.

The CDR3 here is CASSYSWGPNSPLHF. DNA for the CDR3: TGTGCCAGCAGTTACTCATGGGGGCCTAATTCACCCCTCCACTTT. This chain connects TRBV6-5 to TRBJ1-6; D perhaps matches TRBD1 (6 bases). This CDR3 comprises 15 residues. Per germline, CDR1 MNHEY and CDR2 SVGAGI. V was clipped by 0 bases and J by 6 bases, with 9 bases between them.

This chain joins TRBV6-5 and TRBJ1-6, with no clear D. The CDR3 sequence is 14 residues long. Germline CDR1 is MNHEY and CDR2 is SVGAGI. Trimming took off 11 bases at V and 5 bases at J, with 16 bases between the two ends. CDR3 loop: CAAGLQPNNSPLHF. The CDR3 DNA reads as TGTGCCGCTGGACTACAGCCGAATAATTCACCCCTCCACTTT.

This clone was observed once. The rearrangement uses TRBV14 and TRBJ1-6, with 8 bases lining up with TRBD1. V trimming: 1 base; J trimming: 0 bases; junction bases outside the gene matches: 5. This CDR3 is 18 amino acids long. CDR1 and CDR2 (germline): SGHDN, FVKESK. The CDR3: CASSQGRTGSSYNSPLHF. CDR3 in DNA: TGTGCCAGCAGCCAAGGCAGGACAGGGAGCTCCTATAATTCACCCCTCCACTTT. The complete variable domain, with remaining parts taken from reference TRBV14 and TRBJ1-6, reads EAGVTQFPSHSVIEKGQTVTLRCDPISGHDNLYWYRRVMGKEIKFLLHFVKESKQDESGMPNNRFLAERTGGTYSTLKVQPAELEDSGVYFCASSQGRTGSSYNSPLHFGNGTRLTVT.

The rearrangement uses TRBV19 and TRBJ1-5, with a possible D match to TRBD1 (6 bases). Germline V lookup: CDR1 LNHDA, CDR2 SQIVND (reference sequence). Trimming took 5 bases from V and 5 from J, leaving 16 bases between them. CDR3 size: 15 residues. The CDR3: CASSVDSTGYQPQHF. Here the CDR3 DNA reads TGTGCCAGTAGTGTGGATTCGACAGGTTATCAGCCCCAGCATTTT.

The chain has TRBV5-1 and TRBJ2-1; D is undetermined. There are 13 residues in the CDR3. V lost 4 bases and J lost 6, with 11 bases in between. CDR1 SGHRS and CDR2 YFSETQ come from the germline V gene. The CDR3 DNA reads as TGCGCCAGCAGCCCCGCCGGTGCCAATGAGCAGTTCTTC. Translating it yields CASSPAGANEQFF.

Only a few counts were recorded for this clone. The V and J genes are TRBV10-3 and TRBJ2-7, with D possibly TRBD1 on 6 matching bases. Deletions cut 6 bases from V and 0 bases from J, with 9 bases between. CDR1 is ENHRY and CDR2 is SYGVKD in the germline V gene. The CDR3 is 13 residues long. The DNA of the CDR3 is TGTGCCATCAGAATGGACAGCTCCTACGAGCAGTACTTC. Translated: CAIRMDSSYEQYF.

This clone was detected only a few times. V is TRBV2 and J is TRBJ1-6, with no clear D. This CDR3 comprises 13 residues. Germline-derived CDR1 and CDR2 are SNHLY and FYNNEI. V was clipped by 4 bases and J by 6 bases, with 7 bases between them. In DNA form, the CDR3 reads TGTGCCAGCAGTGGGTTATTTAATTCACCCCTCCACTTT. Translated: CASSGLFNSPLHF.

This chain uses TRBV6-1 with TRBJ1-5; 7 positions match TRBD1. Germline loops: CDR1 MNHNS, CDR2 SASEGT. Trimming at V came to 4 bases and at J to 0 bases, leaving 3 bases not matched to a gene. There are 15 residues in the CDR3. For the CDR3, the DNA is TGTGCCAGCAGTGGACAGGGTTATAGCAATCAGCCCCAGCATTTT. This encodes CASSGQGYSNQPQHF.

A few counts support this clone. This chain connects TRBV7-2 to TRBJ2-3; D possibly corresponds to TRBD2 (6 bases). Deletions cut 5 bases from V and 6 bases from J, with 18 bases between. The CDR3 is made up of 15 amino acids. Per the germline V gene, CDR1 is SGHTA and CDR2 is FQGNSA. The CDR3 bases are TGTGCCAGCAGCCCGACGACGGGGGTTTGGGATACGCAGTATTTT. Its translation is CASSPTTGVWDTQYF.

The chain links TRBV5-1 to TRBJ2-6; 9 bases fit TRBD1. The germline CDR1 and CDR2 sequences are SGHRS and YFSETQ. The CDR3 covers 18 residues. V gave up 7 bases and J gave up 0 bases; unmatched junction bases: 11. CDR3 sequence (DNA): TGCGCCAGCTACCCGTTAGGGACAGGGTCCTCTGGGGCCAACGTCCTGACTTTC. As protein: CASYPLGTGSSGANVLTF.

The rearrangement uses TRBV9 and TRBJ1-2, with a possible D match to TRBD1 (5 bases). CDR1 and CDR2 from the germline V gene are SGDLS and YYNGEE. This CDR3 is built from 12 residues. Trimming cost V 7 bases and J 3 bases, with 10 bases left between them. The CDR3 coding sequence is TGTGCCAGCGGCAGGGATGACTATGGCTACACCTTC. Protein sequence: CASGRDDYGYTF.

The chain links TRBV19 to TRBJ1-2; 8 positions match TRBD1. CDR3 length: 13 residues. The V gene end was trimmed by 5 bases and the J gene end by 9 bases; junction bases not matched to a gene: 8. Germline CDR1 is LNHDA and CDR2 is SQIVND (reference sequence). The chain's CDR3 is CASSLSGTGRYTF. The CDR3 region has the DNA TGTGCCAGTAGTTTATCCGGGACAGGCCGCTACACCTTC.

Points on this clone: This sample includes further DNA sequences coding for the same CDR3. The rearrangement links TRBV7-8 to TRBJ2-7; D is perhaps TRBD2 (5 bases). CDR1 SGHVS and CDR2 FQNEAQ come from the germline V gene. V dropped 3 bases and J dropped 0 bases, with 9 bases sitting between them. The CDR3 runs to 14 residues. The CDR3 region is CASSFGVSSYEQYF. CDR3 nucleotide sequence: TGTGCCAGCAGCTTCGGGGTGAGCTCCTACGAGCAGTACTTC.

This clone appeared a single time. The V gene is TRBV20-1, the J gene TRBJ2-5, with D possibly TRBD2 on 5 matching bases. Germline CDR1 reads DFQATT; CDR2 reads SNEGSKA (reference sequence). The V gene lost 5 bases and the J gene lost 3 bases, with 7 bases spanning the gap. The CDR3 has 11 amino acids. The CDR3 DNA sequence: TGCAGTGCTCTAGCTAAAGAGACCCAGTACTTC. This encodes CSALAKETQYF.

This clone was counted between two and nine times. This chain connects TRBV10-3 to TRBJ1-6; D is uncertain. Between the trimmed V and J ends, which lost 3 bases and 10 bases, there was a span of 10 bases. This CDR3 has 13 amino acids. CDR1 is ENHRY and CDR2 is SYGVKD in the germline V gene. The CDR3 sequence: CAISDQNGSPLHF. DNA of the CDR3: TGTGCCATCAGTGACCAAAACGGGTCACCCCTCCACTTT.

This chain uses TRBV5-1 with TRBJ1-2, with D perhaps matching TRBD1 (6 bases). This CDR3 region has 17 residues. Germline values: CDR1 SGHRS, CDR2 YFSETQ. Trimming shortened V by 0 bases and J by 6 bases, and 21 bases separated the two germline ends. The CDR3 loop reads CASSLAGPATGWHGYTF. Written as DNA, the CDR3 is TGCGCCAGCAGCTTGGCAGGGCCCGCGACAGGATGGCATGGCTACACCTTC.

This rearrangement joins TRBV11-2 to TRBJ1-6; D possibly corresponds to TRBD1 (5 bases). V was clipped by 4 bases and J by 6 bases, with 16 bases between them. This CDR3 spans 16 amino acids. Per the germline V gene, CDR1 is SGHAT and CDR2 is FQNNGV. The CDR3 DNA sequence: TGTGCCAGCAGCTCGGACCTCGGCAGGGTTAATTCACCCCTCCACTTT. It yields the protein CASSSDLGRVNSPLHF.

This chain connects TRBV25-1 to TRBJ1-6; maybe TRBD1 (5 bases). V lost 2 bases, J lost 9 bases, and 17 bases lay in between. The CDR3 is 16 amino acids. CDR1 is MGHDK, CDR2 SYGVNS, per germline. CDR3 residues: CASSENTGGGRSPLHF. CDR3 coding DNA: TGTGCCAGCAGTGAAAACACGGGGGGTGGTCGTTCACCCCTCCACTTT. Full variable domain (remainder filled in from reference TRBV25-1 and TRBJ1-6): EADIYQTPRYLVIGTGKKITLECSQTMGHDKMYWYQQDPGMELHLIHYSYGVNSTEKGDLSSESTVSRIRTEHFPLTLESARPSHTSQYLCASSENTGGGRSPLHFGNGTRLTVT.

The chain joins TRBV28 to TRBJ2-3; 9 nucleotides align to TRBD1. Germline CDR1 is MDHEN and CDR2 is SYDVKM. V lost 2 bases to trimming and J lost 1 base; unmatched junction nucleotides: 1. This CDR3 spans 15 amino acids. CDR3 DNA sequence: TGTGCCAGCAGTTTAAGGACAGGGGGCACAGATACGCAGTATTTT. Protein: CASSLRTGGTDTQYF.

As regards this clone: At one boundary the junction diverges from the germline segment, which might be a read error. This chain uses TRBV7-2 with TRBJ2-5; weak D call: TRBD1 (5 bases). This CDR3 is built from 13 residues. Germline CDR1 SGHTA, CDR2 FQGNSA. CDR3 bases: TGTGCCAGCAGCGCGGACACAGGACGGCTCTTGGACTTC. Amino acid sequence: CASSADTGRLLDF. The whole variable domain, remainder taken from reference TRBV7-2 and TRBJ2-5, is GAGVSQSPSNKVTEKGKDVELRCDPISGHTALYWYRQSLGQGLEFLIYFQGNSAPDKSGLPSDRFSAERTGGSVSTLTIQRTQQEDSAVYLCASSADTGRLLDFGPGTRLLVL.

The V gene is TRBV7-2, the J gene TRBJ1-6; TRBD1 is a possible D gene (6 bases). V was shortened by 5 bases and J by 7 bases, with 12 bases between the two germline ends. Germline assignment: CDR1 SGHTA and CDR2 FQGNSA. The CDR3 loop spans 14 amino acids. The CDR3 reads CASSMTGVNSPLHF. The CDR3, as DNA: TGTGCCAGCAGCATGACAGGAGTCAATTCACCCCTCCACTTT.

V is TRBV7-8 and J is TRBJ1-5; tentative D call: TRBD1 (5 bases). The germline V gene has CDR1 SGHVS and CDR2 FQNEAQ. The length of the CDR3 is 16 residues. V shed 1 base and J shed 3 bases, with 13 bases lying between them. CDR3 region: CASSLVPAGHNQPQHF. CDR3 DNA: TGTGCCAGCAGCTTAGTCCCCGCAGGACACAATCAGCCCCAGCATTTT.

The rearrangement uses TRBV5-6 and TRBJ2-6; D gene ambiguous. V was trimmed by 4 bases and J by 0 bases, leaving 14 bases between them. Germline CDR1 reads SGHDT; CDR2 reads YYEEEE. The CDR3 is made up of 17 amino acids. The CDR3 nucleotides are TGTGCCAGCAGCCGACCGACGAGAAGCTCTGGGGCCAACGTCCTGACTTTC. Encoded protein: CASSRPTRSSGANVLTF.

The V call is TRBV30, the J call TRBJ1-5; D is perhaps TRBD1 (6 bases). The length of the CDR3 is 12 residues. In germline, CDR1 is GTSNPN, CDR2 SVGIG (reference sequence). V lost 0 bases and J 12 bases, leaving 12 bases between the germline ends. CDR3 coding DNA: TGTGCCTGGAGTGTACGGGACAAAGGCCAGCATTTT. This encodes CAWSVRDKGQHF.

The V gene is TRBV6-6, the J gene TRBJ2-7; D is ambiguous. V was clipped by 6 bases and J by 6 bases, with 9 bases between them. The CDR3 has 11 amino acids. Germline V lookup: CDR1 MNHNY, CDR2 SVGAGI (reference sequence). In nucleotides, the CDR3 is TGTGCCAGCAGCTCAATCTCCGAGCAGTACTTC. Its translation: CASSSISEQYF.